This TCR beta chain was sequenced during a study of blood T cell repertoires in COVID-19 (dated by TCRdb to the early 2020s). Describing the broader study: Samples from collaborators originated in the United States, Italy and Spain and spanned both the acute and convalescent phases of COVID-19. The material from the prospective study consisted of cDNA or gDNA derived from T cells, B-cell-depleted T cells, or PBMCs. Deeply sampled blood TCRbeta repertoires from subjects exposed to, actively infected with, or recovered from COVID-19 were included in the dataset. The repertoires were made available in a free public database intended to serve as a resource for research on the immune response to SARS-CoV-2. The samples were drawn from the first 160 participants of the ongoing ImmuneRACE study and from some 1,300 subjects provided by 6 global collaborators. A de-identified subject ID, COVID-19 status, age in years and sex were almost always included in the sample metadata. Where HLA class I and class II types were available, the types were taken from metadata supplied by the sample provider, not from assay-based typing.

With respect to this clone: The antigen it recognizes is unknown. It has no much larger one-base neighbor in the sample; base qualities were not kept.

Collaborating institutions collected whole blood in K2EDTA tubes following their own protocols. For TCRbeta analysis, collaborators shipped samples in one of three forms: frozen whole blood, isolated PBMCs, or DNA extracted from either of those sample types. TCRbeta CDR3 regions were amplified from genomic DNA by means of the immunoSEQ Assay, a bias-controlled multiplex PCR. On the authors' methods: Nucleated cell counts per sample were estimated from amplification of reference gene primers within the assay. To quantify the absolute abundance of each unique TCRbeta CDR3 rearrangement, sequence reads were collapsed and filtered. For each sample, productive Simpson clonality was calculated as the square root of Simpson's diversity index over productive rearrangements. Imported from immuneACCESS, the table was reduced by TCRdb to in-frame sequences with V and J called. These copies leave out some clones; in studies compared against another copy, an unresolved V gene accounts for under half, and the cause of the remainder is not known. That table gives V, J and clone size, and the DNA gave D and trimming. The sample data list some 250,000 clones, and over 70% of these were observed just once. Roughly 5% of the sample is in the top ten clones.

Deletion took 4 bases off V and 3 bases off J, with a span of 16 bases between the germline ends. Based on the germline V gene, the CDR1 and CDR2 sequences are SGDLS and YYNGEE. The CDR3 spans 15 residues, from the cysteine through the phenylalanine. The CDR3 DNA has 45 bases and is translated from base 1. General conclusions and limits of the study: Clinical and demographic metadata were provided uncurated, with the amount varying by source and participant.

Sequencing input: peripheral blood. The receptor chain draws on TRBV9 and TRBJ2-5; the D element could tentatively be TRBD1 or TRBD2, as 5 bases agree for each. This TCR was sampled from a man at least 80 years old with acute or convalescent COVID-19. The DNA sequence follows: TGTGCCAGCAGCCTAGGGGTCGGGATCGAAGAGACCCAGTACTTC. Its coded protein is CASSLGVGIEETQYF.